What follows describes a single T cell receptor (beta chain). This clonotype has only a few counts. Its antigen remains unidentified. The record has no base qualities; no much larger clone is one base away. The CDR3 spans 16 residues, from the cysteine through the phenylalanine. Just CDR3 DNA is preserved here, 48 bases in frame from base 1. V is trimmed back by 7 bases and J by 1 base, and the junction contains 11 bases that no gene match accounts for. From the germline V gene (reference sequence), CDR1 is LNHDA and CDR2 is SQIVND. Stable Graves' hyperthyroidism was defined as the absence of progression to ophthalmopathy over 18 months of follow-up. The hyperthyroidism patients were between 18 and 65 years old and newly diagnosed, with a disease duration of less than 2 months. Any patient with an uncontrolled infection, another autoimmune disease, pregnancy or lactation was excluded. Clinical symptoms, serum thyroxine and TRAb, thyroid ultrasound, and orbital computed tomography formed the basis for the diagnoses. Ficoll-Paque density gradient centrifugation was used to isolate PBMCs from 8.5 to 10 ml of fresh peripheral blood. Total RNA was extracted with Trizol reagent, and quality was checked on an Agilent 2100 Bioanalyzer.

The data were obtained in a study of T cells in Graves' hyperthyroidism and ophthalmopathy (dated by TCRdb to between 2017 and 2020). In terms of the full investigation: Peripheral blood samples were taken at initial diagnosis, before any treatment was given. To identify TCR V-J signatures that set the groups apart, the researchers used a discovery cohort of approximately 98 patients, made up of around 40 with Graves' ophthalmopathy and 57 with stable Graves' hyperthyroidism. Prospective prediction of ophthalmopathy was tested in an independent validation cohort of fewer than 20 hyperthyroidism patients and some 17 patients who later progressed to ophthalmopathy. The 85 to 100 discovery patients were randomly split 7:3 into training and test sets. The study also compared thyroid tissue and blood T-cell repertoires from five or six Graves' hyperthyroidism patients. After blood sampling, hyperthyroidism patients were treated with methimazole at a starting dose of 30 mg daily, and ophthalmopathy patients were treated with high-dose intravenous methylprednisolone. According to the paper, TCR Vbeta CDR3 sequencing was carried out on 135 peripheral blood samples, which came from more than 40 ophthalmopathy, fewer than 80 hyperthyroidism and roughly 17 progressor patients. General conclusions and limits of the study: No statistical method was used to set the sample size in advance, and investigators knew the group allocation. In validation, the model predicted progression to ophthalmopathy with roughly 66% sensitivity and 72% to 85% specificity, a median of around 6.6 months before onset. Ophthalmopathy was separated from stable hyperthyroidism by a 13 V-J signature model, with around 88% sensitivity and about 81% specificity obtained in cross-validation and 80%/75% obtained in testing. Most expanded thyroid clonotypes (frequency above 0.001) were also detected in blood, suggesting blood repertoires may reflect thyroid immune responses.

Amplification of TCR beta CDR3 regions was carried out from RNA transcripts. The first round of RT-PCR for the TCR CDR3 was performed with the HTBI primer set and the Qiagen OneStep RT-PCR kit. Libraries were constructed in a second round of multiplex PCR, after which size selection and purification were performed. The libraries were sequenced on an Illumina HiSeq2000 using paired-end 100 bp reads. Under the source paper's analysis protocol: SOAPnuke was used to process the raw data, with reads discarded if the reads contained adapters or uncalled bases, had a mean Phred below 15, or lacked an exact constant-primer or identifier match. COPE v1.2.5 was used to merge the high-quality paired reads, and each unique nucleotide sequence was defined as a clonotype. MiTCR v1.1 was used to align clonotypes to the IMGT TRBV, TRBD and TRBJ reference segments. Only V-J combinations with frequency above 0.0001, covering approximately 99% of repertoires, were analysed. The TCS score was defined as the ratio of F50 (clonal expansion) to E x V (chaos), calculated using BLOSUM62-based TCRdist between CDR3 peptides within each V-J. Welch's t-statistics and random forest reduced roughly 540 V-J features to 10 to 15, which were used in a naive Bayes classifier (R e1071). TCRdb reanalyzed the raw reads on its own, using fastp at Q25 for trimming and MiXCR for clone calling, and kept in-frame beta chains. When rows share a CDR3 protein, they turn into one entry using the most common DNA and genes. The V and J calls and clone size are TCRdb's, not the authors'. The sample table records about 560,000 distinct CDR3 sequences; approximately 14% of these occur just once. The ten biggest clones cover less than 9.5% of the sample.

Recombination connected TRBV19 to TRBJ2-5; 8 nucleotides in the junction match TRBD1. The sequenced sample consisted of blood. This receptor was taken from a young woman with Graves' hyperthyroidism. The CDR3: CASTTRYDRGQETQYF. At the DNA level, the sequence is TGTGCCAGTACCACACGCTATGACAGGGGCCAAGAGACCCAGTACTTC.